This T cell receptor (beta chain) was recorded in a study of cytomegalovirus exposure and HLA in healthy donors. 13 Jbeta primers and 60 Vbeta primers were used for the PCR. Using immunoSEQ multiplex PCR, the repertoire was profiled, and TCRdb retains in-frame clones only, with some absent. The sample yields 200,000 to 250,000 clones, about 80% seen once. Germline-derived CDR1 and CDR2 are SGHTA and FQGNSA. With 5 bases removed from V and 0 bases from J, the gap between germline ends came to 8 bases. This CDR3 is built from 15 residues. In its sample, this clone was seen a few times. Sequenced material: PBMCs. The chain joins TRBV7-2 to TRBJ2-6; D possibly corresponds to TRBD1 (6 bases). This receptor was obtained from a woman between 45 and 60 years old in good health and CMV-seropositive. The CDR3 spells CASSHRASGANVLTF. The CDR3 coding sequence is TGTGCCAGCAGCCACAGGGCCTCTGGGGCCAACGTCCTGACTTTC.